The present TCR beta chain was sequenced within a study of T cell responses to AZD1222 COVID-19 vaccine (dated by TCRdb to the early 2020s). Broadly, across the study: TCR sequencing was performed for 230 to 250 trial participants, of whom roughly 200 were given two doses of AZD1222 and around 25 were given two doses of MenACWY control vaccine. Trial participants were enrolled by age into subgroups of 18-55, 56-69 and 70-plus years, and approximately 150, 30 and 60 TCR-sequenced participants, respectively, were included in these subgroups.

The CDR3 regions of human TCRbeta chains were subjected to immunosequencing. Per the authors' processing: TCRs in the repertoires were compared against a reference library of SARS-CoV-2-specific TCRs that had been generated with the MIRA antigen-specificity platform. Breadth was defined as the fraction of unique TCRs that were SARS-CoV-2-associated. Depth was defined as the fraction of total T cells that were SARS-CoV-2-associated. Using the MIRA data, each spike-specific TCR was assigned both to the spike region to which the TCR was reactive and to a CD4 or CD8 class. Log10-transformed breadth and depth values were compared by one-way ANOVA with Sidak's multiple comparisons tests. TCRdb's version of the immuneACCESS table is confined to in-frame rearrangements and falls short of the full clone set. An unresolved V gene accounts for under half of the shortfall where checked; the remainder is of unknown origin. From that table come the V and J calls and clone size; the DNA was used to work out D and trimming. The sample yields roughly 120,000 clones; 80% to 90% were counted once. The ten most abundant clones make up about 7.1% of the sample.

What the authors observed across the whole study: Epitopes outside the regions mutated in the B.1.351 and B.1.1.7 variants were reportedly recognized by nearly half of the unique spike-specific TCRs. The whole spike protein was spanned by vaccine-associated CD4 TCRs, and dominant responses were seen in regions 160-218 and 743-854. After two AZD1222 doses, both the breadth and the depth of spike-specific TCRs were significantly higher than at day 0 and than in MenACWY recipients. No day 14 peak-response samples were available, so repertoires were characterized only after the peak T cell response. In the small 56-69-year group, the increase in depth fell short of significance, most likely because of low power. Conclusions about previously exposed vaccinees are limited because only six or seven AZD1222 recipients were SARS-CoV-2 seropositive at baseline. Participants were mostly white British, with more females than males. The authors suggested clonal diversity may have been underestimated.

A note on this clone: No cognate antigen has been identified for it. No per-base quality is available; no much larger clone lies one base away.

V is reduced by 0 bases and J by 5 bases, leaving a spacing of 8 bases between them. From a lookup of the germline V gene (reference sequence), CDR1 and CDR2 are LNHNV and YYDKDF. The CDR3 goes from the cysteine to the phenylalanine over 13 residues. The entry retains the CDR3 DNA only, 39 bases that are in frame from base 1. What the time point label conveys for this sample: about 28 days (+/-7) after the second vaccine dose. AZD1222 recipients whose second dose came at about 4 weeks and those whose second dose came at about 12 weeks were combined into one group, since spike-specific TCR depth and breadth did not differ between the two schedules. The vaccinee samples were drawn from two UK trials, COV001 and COV002, one of which was a single-blind randomized controlled phase 2/3 trial testing AZD1222 (ChAdOx1 nCoV-19) in healthy adults. For TCRbeta chain sequencing, PBMC samples from trial participants were taken at day 0 and at day 28 after the second dose.

The sequencing here drew on peripheral blood, taken 28 days after the second AZD1222 dose. Recombination linked TRBV15 to TRBJ2-7; a confident D gene designation cannot be given. This sequence originates from an adult who received the AZD1222 COVID-19 vaccine. In nucleotides, the sequence is TGTGCCACCAGCAGAGATCAAGGTAACGAGCAGTACTTC. It codes for CATSRDQGNEQYF.